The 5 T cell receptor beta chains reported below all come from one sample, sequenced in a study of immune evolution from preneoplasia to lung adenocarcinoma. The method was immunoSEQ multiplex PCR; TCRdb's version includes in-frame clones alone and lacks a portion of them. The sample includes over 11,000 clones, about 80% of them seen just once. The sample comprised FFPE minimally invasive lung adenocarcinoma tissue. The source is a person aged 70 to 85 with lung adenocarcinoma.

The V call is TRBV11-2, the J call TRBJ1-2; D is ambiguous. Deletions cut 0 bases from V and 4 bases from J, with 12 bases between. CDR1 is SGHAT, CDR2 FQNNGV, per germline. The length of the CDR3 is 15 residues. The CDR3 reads CASSLERGGRYGYTF. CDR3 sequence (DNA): TGTGCCAGCAGCTTAGAACGGGGAGGGCGCTATGGCTACACCTTC.

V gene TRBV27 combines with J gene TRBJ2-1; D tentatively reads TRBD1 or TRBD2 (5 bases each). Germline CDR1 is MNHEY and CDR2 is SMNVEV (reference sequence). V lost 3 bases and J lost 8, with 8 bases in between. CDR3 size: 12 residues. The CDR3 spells CASSFGAYEQFF. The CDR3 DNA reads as TGTGCCAGCAGTTTCGGGGCCTATGAGCAGTTCTTC.

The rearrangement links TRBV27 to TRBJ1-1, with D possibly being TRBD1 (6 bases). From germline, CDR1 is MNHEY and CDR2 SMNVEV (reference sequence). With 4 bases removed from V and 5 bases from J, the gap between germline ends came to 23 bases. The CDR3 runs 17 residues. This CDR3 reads CASSSTTEYRARTEAFF. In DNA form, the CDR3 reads TGTGCCAGCAGTTCAACGACCGAATACAGGGCGCGGACTGAAGCTTTCTTT.

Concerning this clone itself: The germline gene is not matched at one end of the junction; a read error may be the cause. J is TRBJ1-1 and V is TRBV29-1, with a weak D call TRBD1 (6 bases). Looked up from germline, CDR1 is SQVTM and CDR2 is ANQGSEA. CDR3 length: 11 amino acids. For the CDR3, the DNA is TGCAGCGTTGAAGAGTTGAAGGACAGACGCTTT. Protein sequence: CSVEELKDRRF. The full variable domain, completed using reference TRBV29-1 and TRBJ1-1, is SAVISQKPSRDICQRGTSLTIQCQVDSQVTMMFWYRQQPGQSLTLIATANQGSEATYESGFVIDKFPISRPNLTFSTLTVSNMSPEDSSIYLCSVEELKDRRFGQGTRLTVV.

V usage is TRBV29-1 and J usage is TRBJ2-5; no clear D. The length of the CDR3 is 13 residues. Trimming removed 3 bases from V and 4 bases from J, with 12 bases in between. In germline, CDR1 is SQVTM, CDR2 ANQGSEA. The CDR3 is CSVERFLRETQYF. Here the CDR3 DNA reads TGCAGCGTTGAGCGATTTCTAAGAGAGACCCAGTACTTC.